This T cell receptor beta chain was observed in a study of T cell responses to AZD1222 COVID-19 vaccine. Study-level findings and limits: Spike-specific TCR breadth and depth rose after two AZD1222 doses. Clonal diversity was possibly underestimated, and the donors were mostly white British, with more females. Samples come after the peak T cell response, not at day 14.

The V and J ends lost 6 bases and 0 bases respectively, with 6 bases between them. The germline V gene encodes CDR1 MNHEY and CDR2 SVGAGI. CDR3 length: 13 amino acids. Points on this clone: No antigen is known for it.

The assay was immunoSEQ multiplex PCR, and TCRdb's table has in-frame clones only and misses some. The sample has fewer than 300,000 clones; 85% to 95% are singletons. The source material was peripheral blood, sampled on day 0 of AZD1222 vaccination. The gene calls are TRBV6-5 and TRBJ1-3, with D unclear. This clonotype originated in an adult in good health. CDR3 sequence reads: CASSLTSGNTIYF. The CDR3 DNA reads TGTGCCAGCAGCCTTACCTCTGGAAACACCATATATTTT.